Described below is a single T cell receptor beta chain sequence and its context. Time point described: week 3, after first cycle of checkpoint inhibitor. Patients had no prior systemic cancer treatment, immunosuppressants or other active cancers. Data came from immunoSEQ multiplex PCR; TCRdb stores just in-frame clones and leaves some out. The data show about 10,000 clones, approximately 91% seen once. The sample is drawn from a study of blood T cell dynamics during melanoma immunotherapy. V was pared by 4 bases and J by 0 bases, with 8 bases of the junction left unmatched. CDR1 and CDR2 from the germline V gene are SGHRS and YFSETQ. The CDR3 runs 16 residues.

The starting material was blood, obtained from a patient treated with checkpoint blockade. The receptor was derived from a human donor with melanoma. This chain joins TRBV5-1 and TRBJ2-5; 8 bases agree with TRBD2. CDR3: CASSPGSGSHQETQYF. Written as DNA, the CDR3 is TGCGCCAGCAGCCCGGGGAGCGGGAGTCACCAAGAGACCCAGTACTTC.